This T cell receptor beta chain was observed in a study of graft-versus-host responses after intestinal transplantation. The overall study: All recipients were transplanted with multivisceral, liver-intestinal, or isolated intestinal grafts.

As for this clone: What it binds is unknown.

Profiling relied on immunoSEQ multiplex PCR, and the TCRdb table lists in-frame clones only, not all of them. The sample has 33,000 or so clones; around 95% are singletons. The CDR3 has 12 residues. The ends were cut back, 10 bases at V and 8 bases at J, with 16 bases in the middle. Germline assignment: CDR1 LNHDA and CDR2 SQIVND (reference sequence). Broader study findings: Among recipient marrow samples, GvH clones were found; some appeared first in ileum or blood.

Sequencing was performed on PBMCs, taken 16 days after intestinal transplant. V gene TRBV19 combines with J gene TRBJ2-3; maybe TRBD1 (6 bases). The TCR comes from a human patient who received an intestinal transplant, so some T cells may come from the graft donor. The CDR3 spells CATSQGFGTQYF. The CDR3 DNA is TGTGCCACCTCCCAGGGGTTTGGTACGCAGTATTTT. Using reference TRBV19 and TRBJ2-3 for the parts outside the CDR3, the full variable domain is DGGITQSPKYLFRKEGQNVTLSCEQNLNHDAMYWYRQDPGQGLRLIYYSQIVNDFQKGDIAEGYSVSREKKESFPLTVTSAQKNPTAFYLCATSQGFGTQYFGPGTRLTVL.